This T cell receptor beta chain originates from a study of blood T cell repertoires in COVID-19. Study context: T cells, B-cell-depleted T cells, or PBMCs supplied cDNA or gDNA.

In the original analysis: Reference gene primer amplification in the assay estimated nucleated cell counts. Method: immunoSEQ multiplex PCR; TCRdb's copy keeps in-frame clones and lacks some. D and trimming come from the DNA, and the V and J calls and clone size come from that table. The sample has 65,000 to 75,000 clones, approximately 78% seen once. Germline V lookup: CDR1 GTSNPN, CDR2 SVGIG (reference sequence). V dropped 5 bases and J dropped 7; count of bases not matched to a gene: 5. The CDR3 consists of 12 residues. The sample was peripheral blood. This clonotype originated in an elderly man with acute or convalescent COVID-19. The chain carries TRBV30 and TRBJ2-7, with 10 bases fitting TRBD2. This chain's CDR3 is CAWLAGAREQYF. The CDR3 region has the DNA TGTGCCTGGCTAGCGGGGGCGCGGGAGCAGTACTTC. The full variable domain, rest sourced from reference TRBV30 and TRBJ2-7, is SQTIHQWPATLVQPVGSPLSLECTVEGTSNPNLYWYRQAAGRGLQLLFYSVGIGQISSEVPQNLSASRPQDRQFILSSKKLLLSDSGFYLCAWLAGAREQYFGPGTRLTVT.